Presented here are 20 T cell receptor beta chains from one specimen sequenced in a study of cytomegalovirus exposure and HLA in healthy donors. The PCR contained 60 Vbeta and 13 Jbeta primers. Repertoires were generated with immunoSEQ multiplex PCR, while TCRdb's copy carries only in-frame clones and drops some. The table shows over 95,000 clones, with approximately 71% occurring only once. The sequenced material came from PBMCs. Source of these receptors: a female donor in good health and CMV-seronegative.

The chain links TRBV11-1 to TRBJ1-2; possibly TRBD1 for D (5 bases). The CDR3 totals 16 residues. V lost 4 bases, J lost 3 bases, and 18 bases lay in between. Germline loops: CDR1 SGHAT, CDR2 FQDESV (reference sequence). The CDR3 DNA sequence: TGTGCCAGCAGCTCACAGGTAGACCATGGTGACTATGGCTACACCTTC. Its translation is CASSSQVDHGDYGYTF.

V usage is TRBV6-6 and J usage is TRBJ2-5, with D possibly TRBD2 on 6 matching bases. CDR3 length: 14 residues. The germline V gene has CDR1 MNHNY and CDR2 SVGAGI (reference sequence). V was trimmed by 2 bases and J by 11 bases, leaving 18 bases between them. CDR3 DNA sequence: TGTGCCAGCAGTTACGACGGGAGCCGAGGGGAGCAGTACTTC. It yields the protein CASSYDGSRGEQYF.

The chain has TRBV4-1 and TRBJ2-1; D ambiguous. CDR1 and CDR2 from the germline V gene are MGHRA and YSYEKL. V was cut by 0 bases and J by 5 bases, with 14 bases left in between. The CDR3 loop spans 16 amino acids. CDR3 sequence (DNA): TGCGCCAGCAGCCAAGATAGGCCACCGAGGAACAATGAGCAGTTCTTC. Translating gives CASSQDRPPRNNEQFF.

This chain joins TRBV19 and TRBJ2-7; 8 bases line up with TRBD1. CDR3 length: 14 amino acids. Germline V gene sequence: CDR1 LNHDA, CDR2 SQIVND (reference sequence). V gave up 2 bases and J gave up 4 bases; unmatched junction bases: 4. The CDR3 DNA follows: TGTGCCAGTAGTATACAGGGGGCGAGTTACGAGCAGTACTTC. The encoded protein is CASSIQGASYEQYF. The whole variable domain, filled in from reference TRBV19 and TRBJ2-7, reads DGGITQSPKYLFRKEGQNVTLSCEQNLNHDAMYWYRQDPGQGLRLIYYSQIVNDFQKGDIAEGYSVSREKKESFPLTVTSAQKNPTAFYLCASSIQGASYEQYFGPGTRLTVT.

J is TRBJ2-1 and V is TRBV10-2; 9 bases align to TRBD2. V shed 6 bases, J shed 7 bases, and the junction held 13 bases outside the gene matches. The CDR3 has 16 amino acids. Germline V CDR1 and CDR2: WSHSY, SAAADI. The CDR3 DNA follows: TGCGCCAGCAGCGCCCGTGGCGGGGGGGCTTTAAATGAGCAGTTCTTC. Translating it yields CASSARGGGALNEQFF.

This chain connects TRBV5-1 to TRBJ1-1; D call uncertain. Germline CDR1 and CDR2: SGHRS and YFSETQ. The CDR3 length is 14 residues. V lost 5 bases and J 0 bases, leaving 11 bases between the germline ends. The CDR3 is CASRRGILNTEAFF. The CDR3 DNA is TGCGCCAGCAGGAGAGGAATCTTGAACACTGAAGCTTTCTTT.

This chain links TRBV27 with TRBJ2-3; D remains ambiguous. Germline assignment: CDR1 MNHEY and CDR2 SMNVEV (reference sequence). The CDR3 totals 15 residues. Trimming cost V 2 bases and J 2 bases, with 11 bases left between them. The CDR3 sequence is CASSLGRSYTDTQYF. The CDR3 nucleotides read TGTGCCAGCAGTTTAGGGCGTTCTTACACAGATACGCAGTATTTT.

This chain joins TRBV6-6 and TRBJ2-1; 9 positions match TRBD2. With V trimmed by 8 bases and J by 2 bases, 7 bases remained unmatched. The V gene's germline CDR1 is MNHNY and CDR2 SVGAGI (reference sequence). The CDR3 runs to 15 residues. The CDR3 protein is CASLYSGGTYNEQFF. The CDR3 DNA reads as TGTGCCAGCCTCTATAGCGGGGGAACCTACAATGAGCAGTTCTTC.

The chain couples TRBV5-6 to TRBJ1-5, with 7 bases fitting TRBD1. This CDR3 comprises 15 residues. Germline values: CDR1 SGHDT, CDR2 YYEEEE. V dropped 0 bases and J dropped 3; count of bases not matched to a gene: 3. The CDR3 nucleotides read TGTGCCAGCAGCTTGGGACAGGGATTCAATCAGCCCCAGCATTTT. Amino acids: CASSLGQGFNQPQHF.

The gene calls are TRBV27 and TRBJ2-7, with D hard to call. V dropped 6 bases and J dropped 3 bases, with 15 bases sitting between them. The CDR3 has 14 residues. Germline CDR1 is MNHEY and CDR2 is SMNVEV (reference sequence). CDR3 sequence reads: CASRPPGPFYEQYF. The CDR3 nucleotides are TGTGCCAGCAGACCACCTGGCCCCTTCTACGAGCAGTACTTC.

The rearrangement joins TRBV7-9 to TRBJ2-1; D possibly corresponds to TRBD1 (6 bases). The CDR3 runs to 14 residues. Trimming took off 1 base at V and 9 bases at J, with 13 bases between the two ends. Per the germline V gene, CDR1 is SEHNR and CDR2 is FQNEAQ (reference sequence). The CDR3 region has the DNA TGTGCCAGCAGCTTAGAGGGGGTTGCGGCTGAGCAGTTCTTC. Translation gives CASSLEGVAAEQFF.

This sequence joins TRBV19 and TRBJ1-2, with 11 bases that match TRBD1. Trimming at V came to 5 bases and at J to 4 bases, leaving 6 bases not matched to a gene. The CDR3 is 15 amino acids. Looked up from germline, CDR1 is LNHDA and CDR2 is SQIVND (reference sequence). CDR3 nucleotide sequence: TGTGCCAGTAGTTTGGACAGGGGGCTTATCTATGGCTACACCTTC. It translates to CASSLDRGLIYGYTF.

The chain couples TRBV5-1 to TRBJ2-1, with 9 nucleotides matching TRBD1. Per germline, CDR1 SGHRS and CDR2 YFSETQ. Trimming cost V 4 bases and J 3 bases; bases outside gene matches: 5. The CDR3 loop spans 15 amino acids. The CDR3 DNA reads as TGCGCCAGCAGCGGCGGACAGGGGCTCTACAATGAGCAGTTCTTC. Encoded protein: CASSGGQGLYNEQFF.

The chain carries TRBV6-5 and TRBJ1-3, with D possibly TRBD1 on 6 matching bases. This CDR3 has 15 amino acids. Germline V CDR1 and CDR2: MNHEY, SVGAGI. Between the trimmed V and J ends, which lost 5 bases and 0 bases, there was a span of 11 bases. The CDR3, as DNA: TGTGCCAGCAGTCGACAGGACCACTCTGGAAACACCATATATTTT. This encodes CASSRQDHSGNTIYF.

CDR3 residues: CASSQVLRGPREVTQYF. As DNA, the CDR3 is TGCGCCAGCAGCCAAGTCCTGCGGGGCCCTCGGGAGGTGACCCAGTACTTC. The chain carries TRBV4-1 and TRBJ2-5; TRBD2 aligns across 7 bases. The V gene's germline CDR1 is MGHRA and CDR2 YSYEKL. The CDR3 length is 17 residues. V lost 1 base to trimming and J lost 7 bases; unmatched junction nucleotides: 15.

This clone turned up a few times. V and J are TRBV19 and TRBJ2-6; D possibly corresponds to TRBD1 (5 bases). Germline values: CDR1 LNHDA, CDR2 SQIVND (reference sequence). Trimming cost V 5 bases and J 1 base, with 12 bases left between them. This CDR3 is built from 16 residues. CDR3: CASSETQGSGANVLTF. CDR3 DNA sequence: TGTGCCAGTAGTGAAACTCAGGGTTCTGGGGCCAACGTCCTGACTTTC.

The rearrangement uses TRBV6-6 and TRBJ2-1, with 14 bases lining up with TRBD2. This CDR3 comprises 16 residues. Trimming took 3 bases from V and 9 from J; bases not matched to a gene: 7. CDR1 MNHNY and CDR2 SVGAGI come from the germline V gene (reference sequence). The CDR3 protein is CASSYGLAGGLGEQFF. The CDR3 bases are TGTGCCAGCAGTTATGGACTAGCGGGAGGCCTGGGTGAGCAGTTCTTC.

The V call is TRBV6-5, the J call TRBJ1-6; maybe TRBD1 (6 bases). V lost 5 bases and J lost 5, with 10 bases in between. Germline CDR1 MNHEY, CDR2 SVGAGI. This CDR3 comprises 14 residues. The CDR3 nucleotides read TGTGCCAGCAGTACAGGGTCCGATAATTCACCCCTCCACTTT. It specifies CASSTGSDNSPLHF.

The rearrangement uses TRBV30 and TRBJ1-5, with TRBD1 matching over 7 bases. This CDR3 is built from 16 residues. V trimming: 0 bases; J trimming: 9 bases; junction bases outside the gene matches: 14. Germline V CDR1 and CDR2: GTSNPN, SVGIG (reference sequence). The CDR3 sequence is CAWSVAGTAFGGPQHF. Written as DNA, the CDR3 is TGTGCCTGGAGTGTTGCCGGGACAGCCTTCGGGGGGCCCCAGCATTTT.

This clone showed up just once. The chain joins TRBV19 to TRBJ1-1, with 8 bases lining up with TRBD1. This CDR3 comprises 14 residues. The V and J ends lost 5 bases and 5 bases, in that order; junction bases with no gene match: 7. Germline V gene data show CDR1 as LNHDA and CDR2 as SQIVND (reference sequence). The CDR3 sequence: CASSFRGPGTEAFF. The CDR3 DNA reads as TGTGCCAGTAGTTTCAGGGGGCCCGGGACTGAAGCTTTCTTT.